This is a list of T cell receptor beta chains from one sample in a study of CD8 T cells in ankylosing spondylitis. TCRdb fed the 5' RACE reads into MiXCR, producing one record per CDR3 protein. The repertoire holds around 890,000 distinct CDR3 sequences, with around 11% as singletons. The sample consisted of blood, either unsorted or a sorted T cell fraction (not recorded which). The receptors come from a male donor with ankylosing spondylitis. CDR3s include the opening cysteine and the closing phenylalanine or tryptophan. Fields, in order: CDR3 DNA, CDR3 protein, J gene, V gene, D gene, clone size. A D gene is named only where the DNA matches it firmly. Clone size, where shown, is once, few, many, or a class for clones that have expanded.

CDR3 DNA: TGTGCCAGCAGCCGCGGACTGAACACCGGGGAGCTGTTTTTT
CDR3 protein: CASSRGLNTGELFF
J gene: TRBJ2-2
V gene: TRBV5-1
D gene: .
clone size: many

CDR3 DNA: TGCGCCAGCAGTACCCAGACGGCCAAAAACATTCAGTACTTC
CDR3 protein: CASSTQTAKNIQYF
J gene: TRBJ2-4
V gene: TRBV5-1
D gene: .
clone size: .

CDR3 DNA: TGTGCCAGCAGCTTAGCGCCGGGGTGGGGATCCTACGAGCAGTACTTC
CDR3 protein: CASSLAPGWGSYEQYF
J gene: TRBJ2-7
V gene: TRBV7-2
D gene: .
clone size: .

CDR3 DNA: TGCGCCAGCAGCTTGGAGGCCACGGGCAACGAGCAGTACTTC
CDR3 protein: CASSLEATGNEQYF
J gene: TRBJ2-7
V gene: TRBV5-1
D gene: .
clone size: .

CDR3 DNA: TGTGCCAGCAGCTCCCAAGTTGGAGGTGGAGAGACCCAGTACTTC
CDR3 protein: CASSSQVGGGETQYF
J gene: TRBJ2-5
V gene: TRBV7-2
D gene: .
clone size: few

CDR3 DNA: TGTGCCAGCACCCGACCCGGGTCGCCGTCCGAGCAGTACTTC
CDR3 protein: CASTRPGSPSEQYF
J gene: TRBJ2-7
V gene: TRBV6-1
D gene: .
clone size: .

CDR3 DNA: TGCAGTGTCCGTACCTATGTATCGTTCGGGGGTGGTGGCTACACCTTC
CDR3 protein: CSVRTYVSFGGGGYTF
J gene: TRBJ1-2
V gene: TRBV20-1
D gene: .
clone size: few

CDR3 DNA: TGTGCTAGTGGTCGGGACTTTTACGAGCAGTACTTC
CDR3 protein: CASGRDFYEQYF
J gene: TRBJ2-7
V gene: TRBV12-5
D gene: .
clone size: .

CDR3 DNA: TGTGCCAGCAGACCCAGCGGGGCCCAAGAGACCCAGTACTTC
CDR3 protein: CASRPSGAQETQYF
J gene: TRBJ2-5
V gene: TRBV6-1
D gene: TRBD2
clone size: .

CDR3 DNA: TGTGCCAGCAGCTTGGAGGACAGATCCAAACTTAGCAATCAGCCCCAGCATTTT
CDR3 protein: CASSLEDRSKLSNQPQHF
J gene: TRBJ1-5
V gene: TRBV7-6
D gene: .
clone size: few

CDR3 DNA: TGTGCCAGCAACAACCGGGGGGTCCCCGGGGAGCTGTTTTTT
CDR3 protein: CASNNRGVPGELFF
J gene: TRBJ2-2
V gene: TRBV7-2
D gene: TRBD2
clone size: .

CDR3 DNA: TGTGCCAGCCTAGTCAGTAACACTGAAGCTTTCTTT
CDR3 protein: CASLVSNTEAFF
J gene: TRBJ1-1
V gene: TRBV6-6
D gene: .
clone size: .

CDR3 DNA: TGTGCCAGCAGCACGAAGGGGGGTTTTAATTCACCCCTCCACTTT
CDR3 protein: CASSTKGGFNSPLHF
J gene: TRBJ1-6
V gene: TRBV7-6
D gene: .
clone size: few

CDR3 DNA: TGTGCCAGCATCTCTGCAGGGGGGAGCTCCTATAATTCACCCCTCCACTTT
CDR3 protein: CASISAGGSSYNSPLHF
J gene: TRBJ1-6
V gene: TRBV28
D gene: TRBD1
clone size: few

CDR3 DNA: TGTGCCAGCAGCGCCCGGGTTTACAATGAGCAGTTCTTC
CDR3 protein: CASSARVYNEQFF
J gene: TRBJ2-1
V gene: TRBV9
D gene: .
clone size: many

CDR3 DNA: TGTGCCAGCGGCAGGGGGGGGGCGGACACCGGGGAGCTGTTTTTT
CDR3 protein: CASGRGGADTGELFF
J gene: TRBJ2-2
V gene: TRBV7-2
D gene: .
clone size: few

CDR3 DNA: TGTGCCAGCAGTTGGGCGGAGAACTATGGCTACACCTTC
CDR3 protein: CASSWAENYGYTF
J gene: TRBJ1-2
V gene: TRBV12-3/TRBV12-4
D gene: .
clone size: many

CDR3 DNA: TGCAGTGCTAGAGATCTGGGTAAGAACACTGAAGCTTTCTTT
CDR3 protein: CSARDLGKNTEAFF
J gene: TRBJ1-1
V gene: TRBV20-1
D gene: .
clone size: many

CDR3 DNA: TGCAGTGCCGACGGCCAGGCCGAGAACACTGAAGCTTTCTTT
CDR3 protein: CSADGQAENTEAFF
J gene: TRBJ1-1
V gene: TRBV20-1
D gene: .
clone size: few

CDR3 DNA: TGCTGTGCTAGAGTTGGTTCAAGGTCGAACACTGAAGCTTTCTTT
CDR3 protein: CCARVGSRSNTEAFF
J gene: TRBJ1-1
V gene: TRBV20-1
D gene: .
clone size: once

CDR3 DNA: TGCAGTGCTAGCCCAGGGCCAACCTACGAGCAGTACTTC
CDR3 protein: CSASPGPTYEQYF
J gene: TRBJ2-7
V gene: TRBV20-1
D gene: .
clone size: few

CDR3 DNA: TGTGCCAGCAGCACCTGGCGAGACCAATACAATGAGCAGTTCTTC
CDR3 protein: CASSTWRDQYNEQFF
J gene: TRBJ2-1
V gene: TRBV7-9
D gene: .
clone size: few

CDR3 DNA: TGTGCCAGCAGCCAAGCCTACAGGGAAACGGGCTACACCTTC
CDR3 protein: CASSQAYRETGYTF
J gene: TRBJ1-2
V gene: TRBV4-2
D gene: .
clone size: .

CDR3 DNA: TGTGCCAGTAGTATAGGCCCCTGGGAGCTGTTTTTT
CDR3 protein: CASSIGPWELFF
J gene: TRBJ2-2
V gene: TRBV19
D gene: .
clone size: few

CDR3 DNA: TGTGCCAGTGGACAGGAGAACACCGGGGAGCTGTTTTTT
CDR3 protein: CASGQENTGELFF
J gene: TRBJ2-2
V gene: TRBV7-3
D gene: TRBD1
clone size: few

CDR3 DNA: TGTGCCAGCAGGTCAGGGTCGGAGCAGTACTTC
CDR3 protein: CASRSGSEQYF
J gene: TRBJ2-7
V gene: TRBV2
D gene: .
clone size: .

CDR3 DNA: TGCAGCGTTACGTTGGTAGGGGGGGCTTCTAATGAAAAACTGTTTTTT
CDR3 protein: CSVTLVGGASNEKLFF
J gene: TRBJ1-4
V gene: TRBV29-1
D gene: .
clone size: few

CDR3 DNA: TGTGCCAGCAGTTTGAGGGACCTGCTGCACGAGCAGTACTTC
CDR3 protein: CASSLRDLLHEQYF
J gene: TRBJ2-7
V gene: TRBV28
D gene: .
clone size: once

CDR3 DNA: TGTGCCAGCAGCACGACCACCACGGGATACTATGGCTACACCTTC
CDR3 protein: CASSTTTTGYYGYTF
J gene: TRBJ1-2
V gene: TRBV7-3
D gene: .
clone size: .

CDR3 DNA: TGCAGTGCTAACAAGTGGGGTGGCAAAAACATTCAGTACTTC
CDR3 protein: CSANKWGGKNIQYF
J gene: TRBJ2-4
V gene: TRBV20-1
D gene: .
clone size: .

CDR3 DNA: TGCAGTGCTGTCCCGGGAAGGGTCCGCGGGCAGTATTTT
CDR3 protein: CSAVPGRVRGQYF
J gene: TRBJ2-3
V gene: TRBV20-1
D gene: .
clone size: .

CDR3 DNA: TGCAGTGCTAGCGCGGGCGGAAATCAGCCCCAGCATTTT
CDR3 protein: CSASAGGNQPQHF
J gene: TRBJ1-5
V gene: TRBV20-1
D gene: .
clone size: .

CDR3 DNA: TGTGCCAGCAGCCCGGGTCTAACCACAGATACGCAGTATTTT
CDR3 protein: CASSPGLTTDTQYF
J gene: TRBJ2-3
V gene: TRBV9
D gene: .
clone size: few

CDR3 DNA: TGTGCCAGCAGTTATTGGACGGTAAGGCGGACTGAAGCTTTCTTT
CDR3 protein: CASSYWTVRRTEAFF
J gene: TRBJ1-1
V gene: TRBV6-2/TRBV6-3
D gene: .
clone size: .

CDR3 DNA: TGCGCCAGCAGCTTGGGACTAGTTCCATTCTACAATGAGCAGTTCTTC
CDR3 protein: CASSLGLVPFYNEQFF
J gene: TRBJ2-1
V gene: TRBV5-1
D gene: .
clone size: .

CDR3 DNA: TGTGCCAGCAGTGAACAATTCAACACCGGGGAGCTGTTTTTT
CDR3 protein: CASSEQFNTGELFF
J gene: TRBJ2-2
V gene: TRBV6-1
D gene: .
clone size: few

CDR3 DNA: TGTGCCAGCAGGGGACATCTTAGCACAGATACGCAGTATTTT
CDR3 protein: CASRGHLSTDTQYF
J gene: TRBJ2-3
V gene: TRBV25-1
D gene: .
clone size: .

CDR3 DNA: TGCGCCAGCAGCTTGGGTTTTGGAACGCCCGGGGGCTCCTACGAGCAGTACTTC
CDR3 protein: CASSLGFGTPGGSYEQYF
J gene: TRBJ2-7
V gene: TRBV5-1
D gene: .
clone size: few

CDR3 DNA: TGTGCCAGCAGTCCCGGATTTGGTGAGCAGTTCTTC
CDR3 protein: CASSPGFGEQFF
J gene: TRBJ2-1
V gene: TRBV6-5
D gene: .
clone size: .

CDR3 DNA: TGCGCCAGCAGCTTGGTAACAGGAAGGTATTCACCCCTCCACTTT
CDR3 protein: CASSLVTGRYSPLHF
J gene: TRBJ1-6
V gene: TRBV5-1
D gene: .
clone size: few

CDR3 DNA: TGCGCCAGCAGCTTGTATCGGAGAAGGCTGCAAGAGACCCAGTACTTC
CDR3 protein: CASSLYRRRLQETQYF
J gene: TRBJ2-5
V gene: TRBV5-1
D gene: .
clone size: many

CDR3 DNA: TGTGCCAGCAGCCAAGGAGGGGTCTCCAATCAGCCCCAGCATTTT
CDR3 protein: CASSQGGVSNQPQHF
J gene: TRBJ1-5
V gene: TRBV4-2
D gene: .
clone size: .

CDR3 DNA: TGTGCCAGCAGCTTAGTTCCGGGTCAAAACAGCATTCAAGAGACCCAGTACTTC
CDR3 protein: CASSLVPGQNSIQETQYF
J gene: TRBJ2-5
V gene: TRBV11-2
D gene: .
clone size: .

CDR3 DNA: TGTGCCAGTAAGGAGTCGGAGTTCGTTAAGCAGTTCTTC
CDR3 protein: CASKESEFVKQFF
J gene: TRBJ2-1
V gene: TRBV19
D gene: .
clone size: .

CDR3 DNA: TGTGCCAGCAGTTTAAGGCTAGAAGAGAATGAGCAGTTCTTC
CDR3 protein: CASSLRLEENEQFF
J gene: TRBJ2-1
V gene: TRBV12-3/TRBV12-4
D gene: .
clone size: few